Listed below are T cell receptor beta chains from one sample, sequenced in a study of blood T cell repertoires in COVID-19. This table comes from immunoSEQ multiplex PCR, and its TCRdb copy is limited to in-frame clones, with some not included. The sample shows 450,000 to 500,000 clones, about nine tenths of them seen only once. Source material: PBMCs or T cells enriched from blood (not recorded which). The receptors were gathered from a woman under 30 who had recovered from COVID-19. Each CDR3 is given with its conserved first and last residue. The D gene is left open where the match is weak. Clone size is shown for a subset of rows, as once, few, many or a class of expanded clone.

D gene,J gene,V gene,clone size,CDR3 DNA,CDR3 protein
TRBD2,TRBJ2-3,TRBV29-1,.,TGCAGCGTTGAAGATGGGGGACTAGCGGGGGTCACAGATACGCAGTATTTT,CSVEDGGLAGVTDTQYF
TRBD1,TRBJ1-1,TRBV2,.,TGTGCCAGCAGGAGGACAGGGCTAGGGATGAACACTGAAGCTTTCTTT,CASRRTGLGMNTEAFF
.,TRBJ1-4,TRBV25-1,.,TGTGCCAGCAGTACGGGGGAAAGGGATGAAAAACTGTTTTTT,CASSTGERDEKLFF
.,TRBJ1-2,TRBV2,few,TGTGCCAGCAGTGTAGAGGCCCACCCTAACTATGGCTACACCTTC,CASSVEAHPNYGYTF
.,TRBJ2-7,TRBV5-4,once,TGTGCCAGCAGCTTGGGTACAGGGAACTACGAGCAGTACTTC,CASSLGTGNYEQYF
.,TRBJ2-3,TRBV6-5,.,TGTGCCAGCAGCTGGACTAGCACAGATACGCAGTATTTT,CASSWTSTDTQYF
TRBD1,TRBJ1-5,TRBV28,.,TGTGCCAGCAGTCCGGGACAGCTAAATCAGCCCCAGCATTTT,CASSPGQLNQPQHF
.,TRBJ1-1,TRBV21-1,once,TGTGCCAGCAGCAAAGGAGTTAGAAGGGGGTCCACTGAAGCTTTCTTT,CASSKGVRRGSTEAFF
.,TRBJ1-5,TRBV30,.,TGTGCCTGGGAACCGGGGGACCATAGCAATCAGCCCCAGCATTTT,CAWEPGDHSNQPQHF
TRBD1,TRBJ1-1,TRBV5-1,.,TGCGCCAGCAGCTCGAACGGACAGGGAGCAGGGTACACTGAAGCTTTCTTT,CASSSNGQGAGYTEAFF
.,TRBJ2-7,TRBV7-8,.,TGTGCCAGCAGCTTACTCCTGGCCACCTACGAGCAGTACTTC,CASSLLLATYEQYF
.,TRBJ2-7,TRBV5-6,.,TGTGCCAGCAGCTTGGGTGGTGCGCCCGATTACGAGCAGTACTTC,CASSLGGAPDYEQYF
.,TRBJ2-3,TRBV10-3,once,TGTGCCATCAGGTTAGACCTAGCATCCGATACGCAGTATTTT,CAIRLDLASDTQYF
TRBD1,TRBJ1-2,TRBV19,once,TGTGCCAGTAGCCCGAACCCGGACAGGCTATTCTATGGCTACACCTTC,CASSPNPDRLFYGYTF
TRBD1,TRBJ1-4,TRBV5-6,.,TGTGCCAGCAGCCTTGTTAGGGACAGGAACGAAAAACTGTTTTTT,CASSLVRDRNEKLFF
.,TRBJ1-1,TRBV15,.,TGTGCCACCAGCAGAGATGGGGCCGAGGTTAGAGCTTTCTTT,CATSRDGAEVRAFF
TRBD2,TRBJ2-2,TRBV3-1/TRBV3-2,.,TGTGCCAGCAGCCCGGGGACTAGCGGGGTCTTGACCGGGGAGCTGTTTTTT,CASSPGTSGVLTGELFF
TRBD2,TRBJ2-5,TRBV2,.,TGTGCCAGCAGTGGAGAGCGGGGGTCCCAAGAGACCCAGTACTTC,CASSGERGSQETQYF
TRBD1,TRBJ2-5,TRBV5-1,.,TGCGCCAGCAGCCCCACCTCTGGACAGGGGTGGGAGACCCAGTACTTC,CASSPTSGQGWETQYF
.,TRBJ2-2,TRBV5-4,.,TGTGCCAGCAGCTTGGACCGGGGCGGGGAGCTGTTTTTT,CASSLDRGGELFF
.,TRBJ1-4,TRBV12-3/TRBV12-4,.,TGTGCCAGCAGTTTACAAGTGGGCGAAAAACTGTTTTTT,CASSLQVGEKLFF
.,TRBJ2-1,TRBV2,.,TGTGCCAGCAGTGTTTCTTACAACAATGAGCAGTTCTTC,CASSVSYNNEQFF
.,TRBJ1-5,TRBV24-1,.,TGTGCCACCAGTGGGGCAGGGGATCAGCCCCAGCATTTT,CATSGAGDQPQHF
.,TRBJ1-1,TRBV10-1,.,TGCGCCAGCAGTGATTCCGGAGTCGGTAACACTGAAGCTTTCTTT,CASSDSGVGNTEAFF
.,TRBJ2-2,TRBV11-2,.,TGTGCCAGCAGCTGGGCCCCCACATCGGGGTGGGGGGAGCTGTTTTTT,CASSWAPTSGWGELFF
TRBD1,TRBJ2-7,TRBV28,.,TGTGCCAGCCGGGACAGGGGGCCTCTAAGCTCCTACGAGCAGTACTTC,CASRDRGPLSSYEQYF
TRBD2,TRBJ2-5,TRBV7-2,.,TGTGCCAGCAGCTTACAGACTAGCGGGGCGATCAAGTACTTC,CASSLQTSGAIKYF
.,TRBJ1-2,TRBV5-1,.,TGCGCCAGCAGCTTGGAGGCCCCGGCAGGGGCTGGCTACACCTTC,CASSLEAPAGAGYTF
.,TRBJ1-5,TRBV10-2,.,TGCGCCAGCAGGGGCCGTGACAATCAGCCCCAGCATTTT,CASRGRDNQPQHF
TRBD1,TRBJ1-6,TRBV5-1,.,TGCGCCAGCAGCTTGGATCCAGGGGGAAATTCACCCCTCCACTTT,CASSLDPGGNSPLHF
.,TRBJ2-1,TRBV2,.,TGTGCCAGCACCCCATTGGGGGCCAAGTCCAATGAGCAGTTCTTC,CASTPLGAKSNEQFF
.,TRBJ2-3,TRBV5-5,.,TGTGCCAGCAGCGACCGGGGGAGAACTAAAAGCACAGATACGCAGTATTTT,CASSDRGRTKSTDTQYF
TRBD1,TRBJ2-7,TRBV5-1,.,TGCGCCAGCAGCCCGGGTCTACCGGGACAGTCCTACGAGCAGTACTTC,CASSPGLPGQSYEQYF
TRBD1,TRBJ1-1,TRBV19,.,TGTGCCAGTAGTACACAGGGGATCACTGAAGCTTTCTTT,CASSTQGITEAFF
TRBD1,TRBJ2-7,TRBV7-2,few,TGTGCCAGCAGCTCCTCGGGACAGCCTTCTACGGCGCAGTACTTC,CASSSSGQPSTAQYF
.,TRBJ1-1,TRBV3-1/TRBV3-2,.,TGTGCCAGCAGCCAAGGCGCCATTAACACTGAAGCTTTCTTT,CASSQGAINTEAFF
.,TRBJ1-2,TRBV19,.,TGTGCCAGTAGTATCCGACGAGTCGGACTCACTGAAACTTATGGCTACACCTTC,CASSIRRVGLTETYGYTF
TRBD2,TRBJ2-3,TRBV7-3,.,TGTGCCAGCAGCTTTGCTAGCGGGGGATACGGGGATACGCAGTATTTT,CASSFASGGYGDTQYF
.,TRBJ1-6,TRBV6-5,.,TGTGCCAGCAGCGGGGCCACAGGGAGGGATTCACCCCTCCACTTT,CASSGATGRDSPLHF
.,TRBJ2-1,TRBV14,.,TGTGCCAGCAGCCAAGATAGAGACTCATATTACAATGAGCAGTTCTTC,CASSQDRDSYYNEQFF
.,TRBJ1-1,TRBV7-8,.,TGTGCCAGCAGCTCCCACGGGGGGGAAGTTCGAACTGAAGCTTTCTTT,CASSSHGGEVRTEAFF
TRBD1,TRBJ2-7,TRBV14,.,TGTGCCAGCAGCCGACCGGGACAGACCTACGAGCAGTACTTC,CASSRPGQTYEQYF
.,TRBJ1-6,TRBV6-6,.,TGTGCCAGCAGTTACTTGGGAACAGGGAACTCACCCCTCCACTTT,CASSYLGTGNSPLHF
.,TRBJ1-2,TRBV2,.,TGTGCCAGTCAGACCGCCTCGGGGGGCTACACCTTC,CASQTASGGYTF